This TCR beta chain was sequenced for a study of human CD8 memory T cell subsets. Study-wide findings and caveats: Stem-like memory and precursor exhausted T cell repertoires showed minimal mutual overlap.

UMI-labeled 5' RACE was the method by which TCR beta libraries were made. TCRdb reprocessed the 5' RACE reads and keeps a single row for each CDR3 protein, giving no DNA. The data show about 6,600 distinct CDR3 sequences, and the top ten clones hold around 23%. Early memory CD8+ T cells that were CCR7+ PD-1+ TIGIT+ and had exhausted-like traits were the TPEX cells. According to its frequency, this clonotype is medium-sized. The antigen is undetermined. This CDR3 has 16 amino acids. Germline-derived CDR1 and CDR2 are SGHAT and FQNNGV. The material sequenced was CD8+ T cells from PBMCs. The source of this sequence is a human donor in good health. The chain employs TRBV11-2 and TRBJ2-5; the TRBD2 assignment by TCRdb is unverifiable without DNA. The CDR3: CASSRTSGRSQETQYF.